The entry that follows covers one T cell receptor beta chain sequence. Its antigen is unknown. V gave up 6 bases and J gave up 3 bases, with 18 bases separating them. CDR1 SNHLY and CDR2 FYNNEI come from the germline V gene. The CDR3 contains 15 residues. Unique molecular identifiers featured in each of the TCR beta cDNA libraries. A single record per CDR3 protein comes from TCRdb applying MiXCR to the PCR reads. Of roughly 800,000 distinct CDR3 sequences in the sample, approximately 53% were seen once. The entry originates in a study of post-analysis software for immune sequencing data. General study findings and limits: Patients had higher frequencies than controls of roughly five TRBV segments, including TRBV5-6, TRBV5-1 and TRBV20-1.

Specimen: blood. This clonotype was obtained from a girl between 10 and 17 years old with multiple sclerosis. V is TRBV2 and J is TRBJ2-7, with D possibly TRBD1 on 5 matching bases. This chain's CDR3 is CASRDIGPRNYEQYF. CDR3 nucleotides: TGTGCCAGCAGGGACATCGGCCCGCGAAACTACGAGCAGTACTTC.